The 9 T cell receptor beta chains presented below share a single source sample, sequenced in a study of post-analysis software for immune sequencing data. General study points: TRBV5-6, TRBV5-1 and TRBV20-1 belonged to a set of roughly 5 TRBV segments that were more frequent in patients than controls.

No antigens are known for them. Every TCR beta cDNA library bore unique molecular identifiers. MiXCR was run by TCRdb on the PCR reads, yielding one entry per CDR3 protein. This sample has about 820,000 distinct CDR3 sequences; roughly 50% occur once, and the top ten carry about 4.5%. The sample was blood. These receptors originate from a girl aged 10 to 17 with multiple sclerosis.

A few counts support this clonotype. This sequence joins TRBV5-1 and TRBJ2-3, with D possibly matching TRBD2 (5 bases). The CDR3 spans 16 residues. Per the germline V gene, CDR1 is SGHRS and CDR2 is YFSETQ. V lost 4 bases, J lost 2 bases, and 17 bases lay in between. The CDR3 region has the DNA TGCGCCAGCAGCCCCCCCGGGGTATTAAACACAGATACGCAGTATTTT. Encoded protein: CASSPPGVLNTDTQYF.

This clonotype was seen only once. The chain links TRBV28 to TRBJ2-7, with 7 bases fitting TRBD1. The germline gives CDR1 MDHEN, CDR2 SYDVKM. V gave up 6 bases and J gave up 6 bases; unmatched junction bases: 11. The CDR3 extends over 14 amino acids. CDR3 loop: CASRPIRDSIEQYF. CDR3 sequence (DNA): TGTGCCAGCAGGCCGATCCGGGACAGCATCGAGCAGTACTTC.

J is TRBJ2-7 and V is TRBV28, with D possibly matching TRBD2 (5 bases). Between the trimmed V and J ends, which lost 5 bases and 0 bases, there was a span of 14 bases. Germline V gene sequence: CDR1 MDHEN, CDR2 SYDVKM. CDR3 size: 15 residues. The CDR3 reads CASSPGRRSSYEQYF. Here the CDR3 DNA reads TGTGCCAGCAGTCCTGGCAGGAGGAGCTCCTACGAGCAGTACTTC. The variable domain in full, with the rest retrieved from reference TRBV28 and TRBJ2-7, is DVKVTQSSRYLVKRTGEKVFLECVQDMDHENMFWYRQDPGLGLRLIYFSYDVKMKEKGDIPEGYSVSREKKERFSLILESASTNQTSMYLCASSPGRRSSYEQYFGPGTRLTVT.

This chain links TRBV20-1 with TRBJ1-2, with 7 nucleotides matching TRBD1. The germline gives CDR1 DFQATT, CDR2 SNEGSKA (reference sequence). The CDR3 has 13 amino acids. The ends lost 6 bases at V and 8 bases at J; junction bases unmatched: 12. The CDR3 here is CSAERTGSDGYTF. CDR3 sequence (DNA): TGCAGTGCCGAGCGGACAGGTTCGGACGGCTACACCTTC.

The V gene is TRBV7-2, the J gene TRBJ2-5; a possible D gene is TRBD2 (6 bases). Germline V gene lookup returns CDR1 SGHTA and CDR2 FQGNSA. This CDR3 is 12 amino acids long. V dropped 8 bases and J dropped 13 bases, with 20 bases sitting between them. CDR3 bases: TGTGCCAGCGGACTTGGCGCGGGGATTCGGTACTTC. It translates to CASGLGAGIRYF.

This clonotype turned up a few times. J is TRBJ1-2 and V is TRBV7-2; TRBD1 matches 8 bases. The CDR3 is 18 residues long. V shed 5 bases and J 0 bases; nucleotides not matched to a gene: 14. Per the germline V gene, CDR1 is SGHTA and CDR2 is FQGNSA. In DNA form, the CDR3 reads TGTGCCAGCAGCAAATCGACAGGGGCACCACTTCCTAACTATGGCTACACCTTC. The encoded protein is CASSKSTGAPLPNYGYTF.

The J gene is TRBJ2-7, the V gene TRBV5-1; 8 bases match TRBD1. CDR3 length: 15 residues. CDR1 is SGHRS, CDR2 YFSETQ, per germline. Trimming took 4 bases from V and 4 from J; bases not matched to a gene: 10. For the CDR3, the DNA is TGCGCCAGCAGCCGGACTGGACAGGGTGGATACGAGCAGTACTTC. Amino acid sequence: CASSRTGQGGYEQYF.

The J gene is TRBJ2-2, the V gene TRBV4-1, with 8 positions matching TRBD1. The CDR3 has 19 residues. With V trimmed by 0 bases and J by 0 bases, 9 bases remained unmatched. The germline V gene has CDR1 MGHRA and CDR2 YSYEKL. The CDR3 reads CASSQDVDRALANTGELFF. The CDR3 nucleotides read TGCGCCAGCAGCCAAGATGTGGACAGGGCCCTCGCGAACACCGGGGAGCTGTTTTTT.

This chain connects TRBV5-1 to TRBJ2-1; D possibly corresponds to TRBD2 (5 bases). The J call may not be correct, given that the DNA end is closer to TRBJ2-7. The germline V gene has CDR1 SGHRS and CDR2 YFSETQ. The CDR3 covers 14 residues. CDR3 coding DNA: TGCGCCAGCAGCTTATCTCGAGGGAACAATGAGCAGTACTTC. This encodes CASSLSRGNNEQYF.